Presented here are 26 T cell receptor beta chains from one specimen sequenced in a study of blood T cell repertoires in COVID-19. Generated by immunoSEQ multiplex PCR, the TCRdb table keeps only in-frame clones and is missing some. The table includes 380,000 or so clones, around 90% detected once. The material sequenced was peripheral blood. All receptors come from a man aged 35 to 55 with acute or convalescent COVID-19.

CDR3 DNA: TGTGCCAGCAGCCCACAATCAGACTATGGCTACACCTTC. Its translation: CASSPQSDYGYTF. J is TRBJ1-2 and V is TRBV5-6; D uncertain. CDR1 SGHDT and CDR2 YYEEEE come from the germline V gene. The V and J ends lost 4 bases and 3 bases respectively, with 10 bases between them. The CDR3 is made up of 13 amino acids.

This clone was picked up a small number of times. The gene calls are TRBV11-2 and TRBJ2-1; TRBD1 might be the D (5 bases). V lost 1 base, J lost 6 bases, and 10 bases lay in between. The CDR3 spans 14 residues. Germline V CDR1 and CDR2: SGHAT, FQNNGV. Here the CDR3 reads CASSLAIQVNEQFF. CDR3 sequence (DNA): TGTGCCAGCAGCTTAGCTATACAGGTCAATGAGCAGTTCTTC.

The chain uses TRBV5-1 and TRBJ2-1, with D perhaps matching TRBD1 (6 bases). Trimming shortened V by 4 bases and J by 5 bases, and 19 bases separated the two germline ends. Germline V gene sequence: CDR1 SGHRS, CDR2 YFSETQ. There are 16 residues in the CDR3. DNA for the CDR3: TGCGCCAGCAGCGGAACAGGGCCGGGATATGACAATGAGCAGTTCTTC. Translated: CASSGTGPGYDNEQFF.

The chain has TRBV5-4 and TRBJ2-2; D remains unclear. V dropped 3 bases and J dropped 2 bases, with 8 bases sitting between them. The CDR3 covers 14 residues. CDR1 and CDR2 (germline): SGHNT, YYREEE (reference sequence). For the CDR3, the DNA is TGTGCCAGCAGCTCCTACTTAAACACCGGGGAGCTGTTTTTT. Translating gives CASSSYLNTGELFF. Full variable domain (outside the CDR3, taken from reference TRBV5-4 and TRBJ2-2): ETGVTQSPTHLIKTRGQQVTLRCSSQSGHNTVSWYQQALGQGPQFIFQYYREEENGRGNFPPRFSGLQFPNYSSELNVNALELDDSALYLCASSSYLNTGELFFGEGSRLTVL.

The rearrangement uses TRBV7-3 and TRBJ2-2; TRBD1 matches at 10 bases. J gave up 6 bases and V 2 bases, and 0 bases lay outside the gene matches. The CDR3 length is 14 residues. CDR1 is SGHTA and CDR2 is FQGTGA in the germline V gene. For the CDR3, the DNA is TGTGCCAGCAGCTTAGGACAGGGGGCCGGGGAGCTGTTTTTT. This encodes CASSLGQGAGELFF.

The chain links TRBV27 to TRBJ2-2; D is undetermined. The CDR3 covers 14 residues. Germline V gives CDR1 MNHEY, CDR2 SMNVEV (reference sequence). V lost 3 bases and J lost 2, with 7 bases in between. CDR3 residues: CASSFRRNTGELFF. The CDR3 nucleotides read TGTGCCAGCAGTTTTCGCAGAAACACCGGGGAGCTGTTTTTT.

Here the CDR3 DNA reads TGCAGCGTTGAAGATCGGCGGGAGGGAGAGACCCAGTACTTC. Amino acids: CSVEDRREGETQYF. The chain has TRBV29-1 and TRBJ2-5; TRBD2 matches 9 bases. This CDR3 is built from 14 residues. Per the germline V gene, CDR1 is SQVTM and CDR2 is ANQGSEA. V lost 0 bases to trimming and J lost 4 bases; unmatched junction nucleotides: 3.

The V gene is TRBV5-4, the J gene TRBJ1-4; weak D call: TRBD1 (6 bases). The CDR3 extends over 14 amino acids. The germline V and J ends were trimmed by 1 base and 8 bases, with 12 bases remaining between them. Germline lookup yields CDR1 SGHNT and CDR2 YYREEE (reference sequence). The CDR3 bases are TGTGCCAGCAGCTTGTGGGGGCAGAGGGAAAAACTGTTTTTT. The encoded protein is CASSLWGQREKLFF.

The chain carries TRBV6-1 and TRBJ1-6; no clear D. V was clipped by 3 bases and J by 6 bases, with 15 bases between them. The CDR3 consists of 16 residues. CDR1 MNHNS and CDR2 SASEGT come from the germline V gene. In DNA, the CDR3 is TGTGCCAGCAGTGACGCGGGTTCCCGATCTAATTCACCCCTCCACTTT. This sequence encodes CASSDAGSRSNSPLHF.

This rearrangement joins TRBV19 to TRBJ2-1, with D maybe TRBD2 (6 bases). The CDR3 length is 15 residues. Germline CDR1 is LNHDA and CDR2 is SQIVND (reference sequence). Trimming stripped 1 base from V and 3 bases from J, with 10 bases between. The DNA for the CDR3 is TGTGCCAGTAGTATAGGGTCGGACTACTACAATGAGCAGTTCTTC. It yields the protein CASSIGSDYYNEQFF.

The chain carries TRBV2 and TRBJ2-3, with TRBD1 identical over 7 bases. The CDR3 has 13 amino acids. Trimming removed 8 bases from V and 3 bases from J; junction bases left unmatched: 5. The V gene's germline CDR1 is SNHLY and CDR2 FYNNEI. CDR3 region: CASWRQGTDTQYF. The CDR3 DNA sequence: TGTGCCAGCTGGAGACAGGGAACAGATACGCAGTATTTT.

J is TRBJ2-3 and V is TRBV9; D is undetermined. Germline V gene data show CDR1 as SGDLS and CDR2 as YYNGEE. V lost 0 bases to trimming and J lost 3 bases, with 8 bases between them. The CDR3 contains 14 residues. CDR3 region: CASSVVQITDTQYF. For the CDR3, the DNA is TGTGCCAGCAGCGTAGTTCAGATTACAGATACGCAGTATTTT. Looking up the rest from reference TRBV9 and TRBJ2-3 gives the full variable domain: DSGVTQTPKHLITATGQRVTLRCSPRSGDLSVYWYQQSLDQGLQFLIQYYNGEERAKGNILERFSAQQFPDLHSELNLSSLELGDSALYFCASSVVQITDTQYFGPGTRLTVL.

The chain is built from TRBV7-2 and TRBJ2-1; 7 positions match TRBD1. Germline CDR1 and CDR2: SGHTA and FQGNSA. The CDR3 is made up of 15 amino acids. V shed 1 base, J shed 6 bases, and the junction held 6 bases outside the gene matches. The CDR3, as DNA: TGTGCCAGCAGCTTAGAGGGACAGTCAAGCAATGAGCAGTTCTTC. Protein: CASSLEGQSSNEQFF.

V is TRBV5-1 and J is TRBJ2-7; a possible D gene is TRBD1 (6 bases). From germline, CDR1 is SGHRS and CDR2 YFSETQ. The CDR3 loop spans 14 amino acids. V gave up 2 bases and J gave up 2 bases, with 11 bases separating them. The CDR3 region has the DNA TGCGCCAGCAGCTTTGGGACAAACACCTACGAGCAGTACTTC. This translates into CASSFGTNTYEQYF.

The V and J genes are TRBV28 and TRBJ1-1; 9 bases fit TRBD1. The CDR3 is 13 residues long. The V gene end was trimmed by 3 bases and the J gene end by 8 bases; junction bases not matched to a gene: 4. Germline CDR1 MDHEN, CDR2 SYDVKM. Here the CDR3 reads CASSLEGQGEAFF. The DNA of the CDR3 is TGTGCCAGCAGTTTGGAAGGACAGGGGGAAGCTTTCTTT.

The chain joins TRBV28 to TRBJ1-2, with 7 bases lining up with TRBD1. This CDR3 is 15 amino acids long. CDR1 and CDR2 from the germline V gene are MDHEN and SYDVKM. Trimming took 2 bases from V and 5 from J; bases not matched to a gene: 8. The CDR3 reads CASSLSGTVFYGYTF. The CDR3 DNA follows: TGTGCCAGCAGTTTAAGTGGGACAGTATTTTATGGCTACACCTTC.

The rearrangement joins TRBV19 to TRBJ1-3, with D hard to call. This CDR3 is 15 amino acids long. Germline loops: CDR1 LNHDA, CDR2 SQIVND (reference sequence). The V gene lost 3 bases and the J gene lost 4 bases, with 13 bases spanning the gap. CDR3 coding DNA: TGTGCCAGTAGTATGGGTCGGGTGACGGGAAACACCATATATTTT. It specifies CASSMGRVTGNTIYF.

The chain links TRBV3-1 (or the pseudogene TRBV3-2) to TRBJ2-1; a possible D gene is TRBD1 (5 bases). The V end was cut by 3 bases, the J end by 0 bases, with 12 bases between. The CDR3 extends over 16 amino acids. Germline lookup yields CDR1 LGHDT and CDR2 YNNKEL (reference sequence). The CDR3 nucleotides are TGTGCCAGCAGCCATGGGGCGGCAGCCTCCTACAATGAGCAGTTCTTC. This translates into CASSHGAAASYNEQFF.

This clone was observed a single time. The CDR3 loop is CASSLADRAGNTIYF. DNA of the CDR3: TGTGCCAGCAGCTTAGCGGACAGGGCTGGAAACACCATATATTTT. This sequence joins TRBV7-9 and TRBJ1-3; 8 nucleotides match TRBD1. Trimming at V came to 0 bases and at J to 2 bases, leaving 0 bases not matched to a gene. The CDR3 length is 15 residues. Germline lookup yields CDR1 SEHNR and CDR2 FQNEAQ (reference sequence). Looking up the rest from reference TRBV7-9 and TRBJ1-3 gives the full variable domain: DTGVSQNPRHKITKRGQNVTFRCDPISEHNRLYWYRQTLGQGPEFLTYFQNEAQLEKSRLLSDRFSAERPKGSFSTLEIQRTEQGDSAMYLCASSLADRAGNTIYFGEGSWLTVV.

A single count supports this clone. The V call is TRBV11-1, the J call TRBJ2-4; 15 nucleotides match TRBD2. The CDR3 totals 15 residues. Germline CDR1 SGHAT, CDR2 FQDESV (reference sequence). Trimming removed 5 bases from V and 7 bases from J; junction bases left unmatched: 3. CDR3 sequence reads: CASSRGTSGRNIQYF. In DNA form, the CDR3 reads TGTGCCAGCAGCCGCGGGACTAGCGGGAGGAACATTCAGTACTTC.

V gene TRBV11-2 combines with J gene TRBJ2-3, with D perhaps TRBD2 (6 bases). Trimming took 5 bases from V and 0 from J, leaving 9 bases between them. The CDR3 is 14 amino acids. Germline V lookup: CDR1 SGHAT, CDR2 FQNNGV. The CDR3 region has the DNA TGTGCCAGCAGCCTCAGCGGGAGCACAGATACGCAGTATTTT. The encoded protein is CASSLSGSTDTQYF.

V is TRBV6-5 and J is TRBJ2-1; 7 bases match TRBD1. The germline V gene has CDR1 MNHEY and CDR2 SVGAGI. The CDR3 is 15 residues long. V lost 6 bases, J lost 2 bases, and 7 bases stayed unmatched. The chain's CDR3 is CASRPTGTAYNEQFF. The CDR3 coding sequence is TGTGCCAGCAGACCAACAGGGACAGCCTACAATGAGCAGTTCTTC.

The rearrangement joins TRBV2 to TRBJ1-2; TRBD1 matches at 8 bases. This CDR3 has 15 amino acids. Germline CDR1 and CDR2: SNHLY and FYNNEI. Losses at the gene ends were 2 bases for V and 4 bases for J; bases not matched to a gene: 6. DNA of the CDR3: TGTGCCAGCAGTGAATGGGCAGGGGGCGTCTATGGCTACACCTTC. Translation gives CASSEWAGGVYGYTF.

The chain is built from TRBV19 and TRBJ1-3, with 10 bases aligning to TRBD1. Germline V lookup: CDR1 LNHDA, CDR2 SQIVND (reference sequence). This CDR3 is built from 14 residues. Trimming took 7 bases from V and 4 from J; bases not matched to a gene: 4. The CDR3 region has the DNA TGTGCCAGTAAGGACAGGGGGGACGGAAACACCATATATTTT. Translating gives CASKDRGDGNTIYF.

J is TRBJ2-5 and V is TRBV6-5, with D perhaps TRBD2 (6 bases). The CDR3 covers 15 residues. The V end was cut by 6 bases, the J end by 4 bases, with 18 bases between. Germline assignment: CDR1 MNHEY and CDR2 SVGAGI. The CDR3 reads CASSWTWRAGETQYF. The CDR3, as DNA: TGTGCCAGCAGCTGGACGTGGAGGGCAGGAGAGACCCAGTACTTC.

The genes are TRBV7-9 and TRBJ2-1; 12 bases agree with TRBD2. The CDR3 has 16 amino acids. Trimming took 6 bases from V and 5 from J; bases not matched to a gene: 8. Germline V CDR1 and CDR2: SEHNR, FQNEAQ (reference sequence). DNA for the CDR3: TGTGCCAGCAGTCAAGACCTAGCGGGGGGGCACAATGAGCAGTTCTTC. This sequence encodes CASSQDLAGGHNEQFF.